A single sample is the source of the 21 T cell receptor beta chains below, sequenced in a study of cytomegalovirus exposure and HLA in healthy donors. This PCR relied on a set of 60 Vbeta primers and 13 Jbeta primers. The data were produced by immunoSEQ multiplex PCR, yet TCRdb's version contains in-frame clones alone and is incomplete. Counted here are more than 90,000 clones, approximately 81% occurring once; the ten biggest clones make up about 3.9%. Sequenced: PBMCs. These receptors were taken from a woman aged 70-85 years in good health and CMV-seropositive.

This chain joins TRBV5-1 and TRBJ1-1; no definite D call. The CDR3 spans 14 residues. V was cut by 2 bases and J by 2 bases, with 10 bases left in between. CDR1 is SGHRS, CDR2 YFSETQ, per germline. The CDR3 sequence is CASSFGPPNTEAFF. In DNA, the CDR3 is TGCGCCAGCAGCTTTGGGCCACCAAACACTGAAGCTTTCTTT.

The V and J genes are TRBV30 and TRBJ2-3; TRBD2 matches at 10 bases. CDR3 size: 15 residues. CDR1 is GTSNPN, CDR2 SVGIG, per germline (reference sequence). Losses at the gene ends were 5 bases for V and 5 bases for J; bases not matched to a gene: 10. Here the CDR3 DNA reads TGTGCCTGGTCCCGGACTAGCGGAGTAGTAGATACGCAGTATTTT. This sequence encodes CAWSRTSGVVDTQYF.

The chain recombines TRBV10-3 with TRBJ2-3; D not certain. The CDR3 consists of 13 residues. Deletions cut 7 bases from V and 2 bases from J, with 10 bases between. Germline CDR1 reads ENHRY; CDR2 reads SYGVKD. The CDR3 spells CAITPRLTDTQYF. In DNA form, the CDR3 reads TGTGCCATCACCCCCCGTCTCACAGATACGCAGTATTTT.

The chain joins TRBV5-6 to TRBJ2-2; 7 bases line up with TRBD1. Germline values: CDR1 SGHDT, CDR2 YYEEEE. The length of the CDR3 is 16 residues. Trimming cost V 4 bases and J 4 bases; bases outside gene matches: 10. The CDR3 is CASSRQGTLSTGELFF. The DNA for the CDR3 is TGTGCCAGCAGCCGACAGGGTACACTGAGCACCGGGGAGCTGTTTTTT.

The V gene is TRBV5-1, the J gene TRBJ1-1; D unresolved. The V end lost 1 base, the J end lost 1 base, and 11 bases lay between the germline ends. The CDR3 loop spans 15 amino acids. The germline CDR1 and CDR2 sequences are SGHRS and YFSETQ. CDR3 coding DNA: TGCGCCAGCAGCTTGTTCGGACGGGGGAACACTGAAGCTTTCTTT. Amino acid sequence: CASSLFGRGNTEAFF.

This clone has just one count. V is TRBV29-1 and J is TRBJ2-7; D is undetermined. Trimming took 2 bases from V and 1 from J, leaving 3 bases between them. The CDR3 runs 11 residues. Germline lookup yields CDR1 SQVTM and CDR2 ANQGSEA. CDR3 in amino acids: CSVESSYEQYF. CDR3 nucleotide sequence: TGCAGCGTTGAATCGTCCTACGAGCAGTACTTC.

The CDR3 loop reads CASIPRREIRSNEQFF. For the CDR3, the DNA is TGTGCCAGCATCCCAAGGAGGGAGATTCGTTCGAATGAGCAGTTCTTC. The gene calls are TRBV7-2 and TRBJ2-1; TRBD2 might be the D (6 bases). The germline CDR1 and CDR2 sequences are SGHTA and FQGNSA. V was trimmed by 7 bases and J by 7 bases, leaving 23 bases between them. The CDR3 sequence is 16 residues long.

CDR3 sequence (DNA): TGTGCCACCAGCAGGGAAGGCGGGGTGAGCTCCTACGAGCAGTACTTC. It specifies CATSREGGVSSYEQYF. V usage is TRBV15 and J usage is TRBJ2-5; tentative D call: TRBD2 (6 bases). Gene TRBJ2-7 matches the end of the DNA better, so the J call may be wrong. The germline CDR1 and CDR2 sequences are LNHNV and YYDKDF (reference sequence). The CDR3 extends over 16 amino acids.

This clone has more than one count but fewer than ten. The genes are TRBV11-3 and TRBJ2-5, with 7 nucleotides matching TRBD1. Trimming took 5 bases from V and 2 from J; bases not matched to a gene: 5. CDR3 length: 14 residues. Germline lookup yields CDR1 SGHNT and CDR2 YENEEA. CDR3 coding DNA: TGTGCCAGCAGCAGAGGACAGGCGCAAGAGACCCAGTACTTC. Translating it yields CASSRGQAQETQYF.

The sample holds one count of this clone. The chain uses TRBV6-6 and TRBJ2-3; a possible D gene is TRBD2 (6 bases). Germline CDR1 is MNHNY and CDR2 is SVGAGI (reference sequence). The CDR3 totals 12 residues. Trimming removed 5 bases at V and 9 bases at J, with 12 bases between. The CDR3 loop reads CASSMTRETQYF. CDR3 sequence (DNA): TGTGCCAGCAGTATGACTAGGGAGACGCAGTATTTT.

V and J are TRBV9 and TRBJ1-3, with 8 positions matching TRBD1. Germline loops: CDR1 SGDLS, CDR2 YYNGEE. J lost 7 bases, V lost 3 bases, and 9 bases had no gene match. The CDR3 sequence is 15 residues long. CDR3 sequence: CASSAAGGIANTIYF. The CDR3 coding sequence is TGTGCCAGCAGCGCCGCAGGGGGCATAGCTAACACCATATATTTT.

This clone was seen more than once but under ten times. The chain has TRBV6-4 and TRBJ2-1; 8 positions agree with TRBD2. CDR1 and CDR2 (germline): MRHNA, SNTAGT. V lost 3 bases and J lost 0; bases outside the gene matches: 1. The CDR3 loop spans 15 amino acids. This CDR3 reads CASSEGTSSYNEQFF. The CDR3, as DNA: TGTGCCAGCAGTGAGGGGACTAGCTCCTACAATGAGCAGTTCTTC.

V usage is TRBV28 and J usage is TRBJ2-7, with D possibly matching TRBD2 (5 bases). Germline assignment: CDR1 MDHEN and CDR2 SYDVKM. CDR3 length: 15 residues. The germline V and J ends were trimmed by 3 bases and 4 bases, with 16 bases remaining between them. CDR3 in amino acids: CASSLSGKRAYEQYF. The CDR3 bases are TGTGCCAGCAGTTTGTCGGGAAAAAGGGCATACGAGCAGTACTTC.

This clone was counted a few times. This chain uses TRBV4-3 with TRBJ2-6, with TRBD1 matching over 7 bases. The CDR3 covers 18 residues. Trimming at V came to 1 base and at J to 4 bases, leaving 10 bases not matched to a gene. Germline CDR1 is LGHNA and CDR2 is YSLEER. CDR3 protein: CASSQGWTGGAGANVLTF. The CDR3 DNA follows: TGCGCCAGCAGCCAAGGGTGGACAGGAGGTGCAGGGGCCAACGTCCTGACTTTC.

The chain is built from TRBV19 and TRBJ1-4; TRBD1 matches 9 bases. This CDR3 is 18 amino acids long. Germline CDR1 reads LNHDA; CDR2 reads SQIVND (reference sequence). V shed 5 bases and J 4 bases; nucleotides not matched to a gene: 14. The CDR3 DNA follows: TGTGCCAGTAGTTTTACAGGGGGCTTGAGAAGAGGTAATGAAAAACTGTTTTTT. This gives the protein CASSFTGGLRRGNEKLFF.

The V and J genes are TRBV5-4 and TRBJ1-2; TRBD1 might be the D (5 bases). Germline V gene data show CDR1 as SGHNT and CDR2 as YYREEE (reference sequence). V was pared by 4 bases and J by 3 bases, with 19 bases between. The CDR3 totals 16 residues. The CDR3 coding sequence is TGTGCCAGCAGCCTGAGTCGGAGGGGTTGGGACTATGGCTACACCTTC. As protein: CASSLSRRGWDYGYTF.

The gene calls are TRBV7-9 and TRBJ2-2; 7 nucleotides align to TRBD1. With V trimmed by 5 bases and J by 5 bases, 5 bases remained unmatched. The CDR3 is 14 residues long. Germline lookup yields CDR1 SEHNR and CDR2 FQNEAQ (reference sequence). The chain's CDR3 is CASSLGTETGELFF. The CDR3 DNA is TGTGCCAGCAGCCTAGGGACAGAAACCGGGGAGCTGTTTTTT. Full variable domain (missing parts from reference TRBV7-9 and TRBJ2-2): DTGVSQNPRHKITKRGQNVTFRCDPISEHNRLYWYRQTLGQGPEFLTYFQNEAQLEKSRLLSDRFSAERPKGSFSTLEIQRTEQGDSAMYLCASSLGTETGELFFGEGSRLTVL.

The gene calls are TRBV6-6 and TRBJ1-2; D remains unclear. This CDR3 spans 11 amino acids. CDR1 is MNHNY, CDR2 SVGAGI, per germline (reference sequence). The V end lost 5 bases, the J end lost 7 bases, and 8 bases lay between the germline ends. The CDR3 protein is CASSPGGGYTF. The CDR3 bases are TGTGCCAGCAGTCCCGGTGGTGGCTACACCTTC.

The rearrangement joins TRBV7-9 to TRBJ1-4, with 10 bases fitting TRBD1. CDR1 is SEHNR and CDR2 is FQNEAQ in the germline V gene (reference sequence). This CDR3 is 15 amino acids long. V was pared by 1 base and J by 4 bases, with 0 bases of the junction left unmatched. The CDR3 bases are TGTGCCAGCAGCTTAGGGGACAGGGGTAATGAAAAACTGTTTTTT. Protein: CASSLGDRGNEKLFF.

The chain combines TRBV20-1 with TRBJ2-5; D is unresolved. The J call is in doubt because the DNA end fits TRBJ2-7 better. This CDR3 contains 11 residues. From germline, CDR1 is DFQATT and CDR2 SNEGSKA (reference sequence). The CDR3 bases are TGCAGTGGCATCACCACCTACGAGCAGTACTTC. This sequence encodes CSGITTYEQYF.

V is TRBV6-5 and J is TRBJ2-7, with no clear D. The CDR3 length is 12 residues. CDR1 and CDR2 (germline): MNHEY, SVGAGI. Between the trimmed V and J ends, which lost 4 bases and 3 bases, there was a span of 7 bases. CDR3 residues: CASSSIIYEQYF. CDR3 bases: TGTGCCAGCAGTTCTATTATCTACGAGCAGTACTTC.